These T cell receptor beta chains were read from a single sample in a study of breast tumors, draining lymph nodes, adjacent tissues. One entry per CDR3 protein results from TCRdb running MiXCR on the multiplex PCR reads. The table has some 130,000 distinct CDR3 sequences, more than 20% seen once. The sample taken for sequencing was axillary lymph node tissue. These TCRs come from a female donor with breast cancer. Some clones in this sample may be carry-over from other donors' samples. Each CDR3 is given with its conserved first and last residue. The D gene is left open where the match is weak. Clone size, where shown, is once, few, many, or a class for clones that have expanded.

d_call clone_size j_call v_call cdr3_aa cdr3_nt
NA few TRBJ2-7 TRBV28 CASSTTTREQYF TGTGCCAGCAGTACCACGACTAGAGAGCAGTACTTC
TRBD1 once TRBJ1-1 TRBV20-1 CSARDRGLVAFF TGCAGTGCTAGGGACAGGGGGCTAGTAGCTTTCTTT
NA many TRBJ2-3 TRBV3-1 CASSQDPRFTDTQYF TGTGCCAGCAGCCAAGATCCCAGATTCACAGATACGCAGTATTTT
TRBD2 few TRBJ2-3 TRBV28 CATGLGSGMPGADTQYF TGTGCCACCGGCCTGGGCAGCGGGATGCCCGGAGCGGATACGCAGTATTTT
NA many TRBJ2-5 TRBV11-3 CASSLDGKPQETQYF TGTGCCAGCAGCTTAGACGGCAAGCCCCAAGAGACCCAGTACTTC
TRBD1 NA TRBJ1-5 TRBV19 CASSIFPLRQGSNQPQHF TGTGCCAGTAGTATTTTCCCCCTCCGACAGGGGAGCAATCAGCCCCAGCATTTT
TRBD2 many TRBJ2-7 TRBV2 CASRVAGGPSGEQYF TGTGCCAGCAGAGTAGCGGGAGGGCCCTCTGGTGAGCAGTACTTC
NA NA TRBJ2-1 TRBV7-2 CASSTGLYSNEQFF TGTGCCAGCAGCACCGGACTTTATTCCAATGAGCAGTTCTTC
NA NA TRBJ2-1 TRBV11-2 CASSLRGGNEQFF TGTGCCAGCAGCCTTCGTGGGGGTAATGAGCAGTTCTTC
NA many TRBJ2-7 TRBV20-1 CSASQQGPIYEQYF TGCAGTGCTAGCCAACAGGGACCAATCTACGAGCAGTACTTC
NA few TRBJ2-5 TRBV5-4 CASSLTRMGQETQYF TGTGCCAGCAGCTTGACTAGGATGGGGCAAGAGACCCAGTACTTC
NA NA TRBJ1-4 TRBV30 CAWTLSLSTNEKLFF TGTGCCTGGACCCTTTCCCTCTCAACTAATGAAAAACTGTTTTTT
NA NA TRBJ2-1 TRBV4-1 CASSLALSYNEQFF TGCGCCAGCAGCCTAGCCTTATCCTACAATGAGCAGTTCTTC
TRBD2 many TRBJ2-2 TRBV5-1 CASSLEVGGPGTGELFF TGCGCCAGCAGCTTGGAGGTGGGAGGGCCGGGCACCGGGGAGCTGTTTTTT
TRBD2 NA TRBJ2-1 TRBV9 CASSGTSGRLLGSYNEQFF TGTGCCAGCAGCGGGACTAGCGGGAGGCTCTTGGGCTCCTACAATGAGCAGTTCTTC
TRBD2 many TRBJ2-5 TRBV6-1 CASSAFGGYQETQYF TGTGCCAGCAGTGCTTTCGGGGGGTACCAAGAGACCCAGTACTTC
TRBD2 NA TRBJ2-5 TRBV12-3/TRBV12-4 CASSGGGAGERETQYF TGTGCCAGCAGCGGCGGGGGAGCGGGAGAGCGAGAGACCCAGTACTTC
NA few TRBJ1-5 TRBV6-1 CASSDLWDYFQPQHF TGTGCCAGCAGTGATCTCTGGGATTATTTTCAGCCCCAGCATTTT
TRBD2 many TRBJ2-3 TRBV6-2/TRBV6-3 CASSYSRGLAGARTDTQYF TGTGCCAGCAGTTACTCGAGGGGACTAGCGGGAGCGCGGACAGATACGCAGTATTTT
TRBD1 many TRBJ2-5 TRBV18 CASSPTTGQETQYF TGTGCCAGCTCACCAACGACAGGGCAAGAGACCCAGTACTTC
TRBD1 many TRBJ1-2 TRBV6-6 CASSYQGASYGYTF TGTGCCAGCAGTTACCAGGGGGCGAGCTATGGCTACACCTTC
NA NA TRBJ1-1 TRBV7-2 CASSLWFGGRAEAFF TGTGCCAGCAGCTTATGGTTCGGGGGGCGGGCTGAAGCTTTCTTT
NA NA TRBJ2-7 TRBV5-4 CASSLPTAGDEQYF TGTGCCAGCAGCTTGCCAACCGCTGGTGACGAGCAGTACTTC
NA many TRBJ2-3 TRBV19 CASTSSRWGTDTQYF TGTGCCAGTACCTCTTCTCGGTGGGGTACCGATACGCAGTATTTT
NA many TRBJ2-3 TRBV2 CASIKGGGHNTDTQYF TGTGCCAGCATCAAGGGGGGGGGGCACAACACAGATACGCAGTATTTT
TRBD2 many TRBJ2-7 TRBV5-8 CASSLEKRSGRLYEQYF TGTGCCAGCAGCTTGGAAAAGCGGAGCGGGAGATTGTACGAGCAGTACTTC
TRBD1 NA TRBJ1-5 TRBV6-5 CASSYSGGPNQPQHF TGTGCCAGCAGTTACTCAGGGGGCCCAAATCAGCCCCAGCATTTT
NA many TRBJ2-5 TRBV29-1 CSASKGSGETQYF TGCAGCGCCTCAAAGGGGTCTGGGGAGACCCAGTACTTC
TRBD2 many TRBJ2-5 TRBV5-4 CASSGLAGETQYF TGTGCCAGCAGCGGACTAGCGGGAGAGACCCAGTACTTC
TRBD2 many TRBJ2-2 TRBV3-1 CASSQSRAGDLGELFF TGTGCCAGCAGCCAGTCTCGAGCGGGAGACCTCGGGGAGCTGTTTTTT
NA many TRBJ1-6 TRBV12-3/TRBV12-4 CASSLVNNSPLHF TGTGCCAGCAGTTTAGTCAATAATTCACCCCTCCACTTT
TRBD1 NA TRBJ1-2 TRBV28 CASKGHGTGGDFGYTF TGTGCCAGCAAGGGACACGGGACAGGGGGGGACTTTGGCTACACCTTC
TRBD1 NA TRBJ1-4 TRBV28 CASSTRTGLEKLFF TGTGCCAGCAGTACGAGGACAGGGCTCGAAAAACTGTTTTTT
NA many TRBJ1-2 TRBV5-6 CASSLTEAYTF TGTGCCAGCAGCTTGACGGAGGCCTACACCTTC
NA many TRBJ2-7 TRBV5-1 CASSLNPPRGQAVYEQYF TGCGCCAGCAGCCTAAACCCACCGCGGGGGCAGGCGGTATACGAGCAGTACTTC
NA NA TRBJ2-3 TRBV28 CASSFGGLTNTQYF TGTGCCAGCAGTTTCGGAGGTTTGACAAATACGCAGTATTTT
TRBD2 many TRBJ2-1 TRBV7-9 CAGSPTSGRVNEQFF TGTGCCGGCAGCCCGACTAGCGGGAGGGTGAATGAGCAGTTCTTC
TRBD1 NA TRBJ1-5 TRBV19 CATKDRGNQPQHF TGTGCCACAAAGGACAGGGGCAATCAGCCCCAGCATTTT
TRBD1 many TRBJ1-5 TRBV2 CASRDRGGNNQPQHF TGTGCCTCCCGGGACAGGGGGGGAAACAATCAGCCCCAGCATTTT
NA many TRBJ2-1 TRBV6-2/TRBV6-3 CASSYSFSAGEQFF TGTGCCAGCAGTTACTCGTTTTCGGCGGGTGAGCAGTTCTTC
TRBD2 many TRBJ2-1 TRBV10-3 CAIKGGTSGSNEQFF TGTGCCATCAAAGGGGGGACTAGCGGATCGAATGAGCAGTTCTTC
TRBD2 NA TRBJ2-1 TRBV20-1 CSARGTGDNLTSGRNEQFF TGCAGTGCCCGCGGGACAGGGGATAACCTTACTAGCGGGAGGAATGAGCAGTTCTTC
TRBD2 many TRBJ2-5 TRBV11-2 CASSLSGRQETQYF TGTGCCAGCAGCCTTAGCGGGAGGCAAGAGACCCAGTACTTC
NA NA TRBJ2-7 TRBV3-1 CASSSPLGNPYEQYF TGTGCCAGCAGCTCCCCTCTGGGGAACCCCTACGAGCAGTACTTC
NA NA TRBJ2-4 TRBV4-1 CASSQQGENIQYF TGCGCCAGCAGCCAACAGGGAGAAAACATTCAGTACTTC
NA many TRBJ1-5 TRBV2 CASSEQGNRQPQHF TGTGCCAGCAGTGAACAGGGGAATAGGCAGCCCCAGCATTTT
NA many TRBJ2-3 TRBV5-1 CASRAWGRVEDTQYF TGCGCCAGCCGGGCGTGGGGGCGGGTTGAAGATACGCAGTATTTT
TRBD2 many TRBJ2-1 TRBV7-2 CASRYSGSPYNEQFF TGTGCCAGCAGATATAGCGGGAGTCCCTACAATGAGCAGTTCTTC
NA many TRBJ2-1 TRBV12-3/TRBV12-4 CASSSGGWGRLYYNEQFF TGTGCCAGCAGTTCCGGAGGCTGGGGGCGGTTGTACTACAATGAGCAGTTCTTC
TRBD1 many TRBJ1-6 TRBV19 CASSSDRVSPLHF TGTGCCAGTAGTTCGGACAGGGTATCACCCCTCCACTTT
NA many TRBJ2-5 TRBV7-9 CASPWETQYF TGTGCCAGCCCCTGGGAGACCCAGTACTTC
TRBD1 many TRBJ2-7 TRBV5-1 CASSFGSDRALYEQYF TGCGCCAGCAGCTTTGGGTCAGACAGGGCCCTCTACGAGCAGTACTTC
NA many TRBJ1-3 TRBV10-3 CAIGRVGGNTIYF TGTGCCATCGGCAGGGTGGGAGGAAACACCATATATTTT